Each of the 26 T cell receptor beta chains below was sequenced from the same sample in a study of spatial heterogeneity in lung cancer. The sample's time point: blood at routine non-recurrence follow-up after resection. Whole RNA came from tumor, nontumor lung or frozen PBMC and was sequenced without being sorted. TCRdb independently ran MiXCR on the 5' RACE reads; one entry per CDR3 protein. Of more than 25,000 distinct CDR3 sequences listed, roughly 6% are singletons. The specimen comprised PBMCs, sampled at follow-up. These receptors were taken from a male donor with early-stage non-small cell lung cancer.

This clonotype was found many times. J is TRBJ1-3 and V is TRBV7-2; a possible D gene is TRBD1 (6 bases). CDR1 and CDR2 (germline): SGHTA, FQGNSA. V was trimmed by 4 bases and J by 3 bases, leaving 13 bases between them. The CDR3 has 15 amino acids. The CDR3 region is CASSWGRGDGNTIYF. The CDR3 nucleotides are TGTGCCAGCAGCTGGGGCAGGGGCGATGGAAACACCATATATTTT.

Many counts were recorded for this clonotype. The V and J genes are TRBV2 and TRBJ1-1; D unresolved. This CDR3 has 11 amino acids. The germline CDR1 and CDR2 sequences are SNHLY and FYNNEI. V lost 8 bases, J lost 3 bases, and 7 bases lay in between. The chain's CDR3 is CASDRDTEAFF. The DNA for the CDR3 is TGTGCCAGCGACCGGGACACTGAAGCTTTCTTT.

This clonotype was found a few times. V and J are TRBV6-2 or TRBV6-3 and TRBJ2-7, with D hard to call. The CDR3 runs to 12 residues. The germline V gene encodes CDR1 MNHEY and CDR2 SVGEGT. Trimming cost V 0 bases and J 5 bases, with 5 bases left between them. The CDR3 DNA sequence: TGTGCCAGCAGTTACTCGAACCACGAGCAGTACGTC. Its translation: CASSYSNHEQYV.

The chain is built from TRBV20-1 and TRBJ1-2; 9 positions match TRBD1. Germline V gene data show CDR1 as DFQATT and CDR2 as SNEGSKA (reference sequence). The CDR3 covers 14 residues. Trimming cost V 5 bases and J 5 bases; bases outside gene matches: 9. In DNA, the CDR3 is TGCAGTGCTTCACCGGGACAGGGAATATATGGCTACACCTTC. Amino acid sequence: CSASPGQGIYGYTF.

This clonotype was seen repeatedly, ten times or more. The gene calls are TRBV7-9 and TRBJ1-2, with unresolved D. The CDR3 extends over 13 amino acids. Germline assignment: CDR1 SEHNR and CDR2 FQNEAQ (reference sequence). Deletions cut 4 bases from V and 5 bases from J, with 11 bases between. The CDR3 reads CASSSRDGYGYTF. CDR3 DNA: TGTGCCAGCAGCTCTCGGGATGGGTATGGCTACACCTTC. Variable domain in full (rest from reference TRBV7-9 and TRBJ1-2): DTGVSQNPRHKITKRGQNVTFRCDPISEHNRLYWYRQTLGQGPEFLTYFQNEAQLEKSRLLSDRFSAERPKGSFSTLEIQRTEQGDSAMYLCASSSRDGYGYTFGSGTRLTVV.

In its sample, this clonotype was seen many times. J is TRBJ2-5 and V is TRBV29-1, with 8 bases that match TRBD1. CDR1 and CDR2 (germline): SQVTM, ANQGSEA. J lost 4 bases, V lost 7 bases, and 11 bases had no gene match. The CDR3 has 14 residues. CDR3 nucleotides: TGCAGCGCCCGCAGGGGGCGGGATGGAGAGACCCAGTACTTC. Protein: CSARRGRDGETQYF.

This clonotype was picked up many times. Here the CDR3 reads CATSRDDPPQYF. In DNA, the CDR3 is TGTGCCACCAGCAGAGATGACCCTCCGCAGTATTTT. The chain couples TRBV15 to TRBJ2-3; D is ambiguous. Trimming pared 0 bases from V and 10 bases from J, leaving 8 bases between. CDR1 and CDR2 from the germline V gene are LNHNV and YYDKDF (reference sequence). CDR3 size: 12 residues.

This clonotype was counted many times. V gene TRBV7-2 combines with J gene TRBJ2-4; D gene unclear. There are 14 residues in the CDR3. The germline V gene has CDR1 SGHTA and CDR2 FQGNSA. V shed 11 bases and J shed 0 bases, with 14 bases lying between them. DNA for the CDR3: TGTGCCTCTAAAAGGGCAGTAGCCAAAAACATTCAGTACTTC. It encodes CASKRAVAKNIQYF.

This clonotype is classed as medium-sized. The rearrangement joins TRBV28 to TRBJ1-1; TRBD1 aligns across 8 bases. CDR3 length equals 12 residues. Germline-derived CDR1 and CDR2 are MDHEN and SYDVKM. The junction had 5 bases not matched to a gene; V was cut back by 4 bases and J by 10 bases. CDR3 amino acids: CASSSRGRRAFF. Written as DNA, the CDR3 is TGTGCCAGCAGTTCCAGGGGGCGACGAGCTTTCTTT.

V gene TRBV27 combines with J gene TRBJ1-6; D is undetermined. The V and J ends lost 0 bases and 8 bases respectively, with 5 bases between them. CDR1 and CDR2 from the germline V gene are MNHEY and SMNVEV (reference sequence). This CDR3 spans 13 amino acids. This CDR3 reads CASSLSGYSPLHF. In DNA form, the CDR3 reads TGTGCCAGCAGTTTATCTGGGTATTCACCCCTCCACTTT.

J is TRBJ2-5 and V is TRBV7-2, with 8 bases identical to TRBD1. Looked up from germline, CDR1 is SGHTA and CDR2 is FQGNSA. After removal of 1 base from V and 1 base from J, the junction contained 8 bases not matched to a gene. The CDR3 consists of 17 residues. The DNA for the CDR3 is TGTGCCAGCAGCTTAGGGATCGGGCAGGGGGCCCAAGAGACCCAGTACTTC. Protein: CASSLGIGQGAQETQYF.

The V gene is TRBV27, the J gene TRBJ2-3; the match to TRBD1 covers 8 bases. Trimming took 3 bases from V and 2 from J; bases not matched to a gene: 4. The germline gives CDR1 MNHEY, CDR2 SMNVEV (reference sequence). The CDR3 has 15 residues. The CDR3 coding sequence is TGTGCCAGCAGTTTTGGGACAGGATTCACAGATACGCAGTATTTT. Its translation: CASSFGTGFTDTQYF.

This clonotype has a count of ten or more. V gene TRBV29-1 combines with J gene TRBJ1-2; D unresolved. The CDR3 covers 12 residues. Looked up from germline, CDR1 is SQVTM and CDR2 is ANQGSEA. Trimming removed 1 base at V and 4 bases at J, with 7 bases between. The CDR3 loop reads CSVEVGVYGYTF. The CDR3 region has the DNA TGCAGCGTTGAAGTCGGGGTCTATGGCTACACCTTC.

The genes are TRBV11-2 and TRBJ2-3, with 7 bases aligning to TRBD2. Germline V gene lookup returns CDR1 SGHAT and CDR2 FQNNGV. This CDR3 comprises 13 residues. V was clipped by 4 bases and J by 5 bases; unmatched bases: 3. CDR3 bases: TGTGCCAGCAGCTGGGGGGGGGAAGATACGCAGTATTTT. Translated: CASSWGGEDTQYF.

This clonotype was seen a few times. CDR3 bases: TGTGCCAGCAGCTTAGAAGGACAGGGGCCTGAAGCTTTCTTT. It encodes CASSLEGQGPEAFF. The J gene is TRBJ1-1, the V gene TRBV7-6; TRBD1 matches at 9 bases. The junction had 3 bases not matched to a gene; V was cut back by 1 base and J by 6 bases. This CDR3 is built from 14 residues. The germline gives CDR1 SGHVS, CDR2 FNYEAQ.

This clonotype occurred a few times. The chain employs TRBV20-1 and TRBJ1-3, with D hard to call. Germline CDR1 DFQATT, CDR2 SNEGSKA (reference sequence). Trimming removed 0 bases from V and 0 bases from J, with 12 bases in between. This CDR3 comprises 16 residues. DNA for the CDR3: TGCAGTGCTAGAGATGATACAGCAACCTCTGGAAACACCATATATTTT. This codes for CSARDDTATSGNTIYF.

V usage is TRBV18 and J usage is TRBJ2-7, with 14 bases lining up with TRBD2. The V gene's germline CDR1 is KGHSH and CDR2 LQKENI. This CDR3 is built from 16 residues. The ends lost 3 bases at V and 6 bases at J; junction bases unmatched: 7. The CDR3 sequence is CASSPGLAGDDTEQYV. The CDR3, as DNA: TGTGCCAGCTCACCGGGACTAGCGGGAGACGATACCGAGCAGTACGTC.

This clonotype was found many times. CDR3 nucleotides: TGTGCCTGGAGTGCAAAGGACAGGGAGGCCGGGGAGCTGTTTTTT. Its protein product is CAWSAKDREAGELFF. V and J are TRBV30 and TRBJ2-2; 8 nucleotides line up with TRBD1. With V trimmed by 1 base and J by 6 bases, 7 bases remained unmatched. CDR3 size: 15 residues. Per germline, CDR1 GTSNPN and CDR2 SVGIG (reference sequence).

This clonotype was picked up many times. The chain combines TRBV3-1 with TRBJ2-7; D not certain. V lost 0 bases, J lost 2 bases, and 11 bases lay in between. The V gene's germline CDR1 is LGHDT and CDR2 YNNKEL (reference sequence). The CDR3 spans 15 residues. CDR3 sequence (DNA): TGTGCCAGCAGCCAAGATACCGACCCAACCTACGAGCAGTACTTC. It specifies CASSQDTDPTYEQYF.

The J gene is TRBJ1-6, the V gene TRBV7-2; D possibly corresponds to TRBD1 (5 bases). Germline assignment: CDR1 SGHTA and CDR2 FQGNSA. CDR3 length: 15 amino acids. Trimming took off 4 bases at V and 8 bases at J, with 15 bases between the two ends. CDR3 DNA sequence: TGTGCCAGCAGCTCTCTCTGGTTACAGGATTCACCCCTCCACTTT. Translating it yields CASSSLWLQDSPLHF.

With respect to this clonotype: A much larger clone differs from this one at a single base, so this may be a read error. V usage is TRBV20-1 and J usage is TRBJ2-5; tentatively, D is TRBD2 (5 bases). In germline, CDR1 is DFQATT, CDR2 SNEGSKA (reference sequence). Trimming shortened V by 4 bases and J by 7 bases, and 16 bases separated the two germline ends. The CDR3 is 13 residues long. In DNA form, the CDR3 reads TGCAGTGCTATGCGTAGGACTGAGGTGACCCAGTACTTC. This translates into CSAMRRTEVTQYF.

This chain connects TRBV20-1 to TRBJ1-2; TRBD1 agrees at 7 bases. Germline assignment: CDR1 DFQATT and CDR2 SNEGSKA (reference sequence). With V trimmed by 4 bases and J by 0 bases, 5 bases remained unmatched. The length of the CDR3 is 14 residues. The CDR3, as DNA: TGCAGTGCTAATAACAGGGGTTCTAACTATGGCTACACCTTC. Translation gives CSANNRGSNYGYTF.

This clonotype was observed at least ten times. V usage is TRBV9 and J usage is TRBJ2-5; no reliable D call. The germline CDR1 and CDR2 sequences are SGDLS and YYNGEE. The germline V and J ends were trimmed by 0 bases and 2 bases, with 5 bases remaining between them. The CDR3 spans 13 residues. CDR3 DNA: TGTGCCAGCAGCGTAGACGGGCAAGAGACCCAGTACTTC. Protein: CASSVDGQETQYF.

At least ten counts were recorded for this clonotype. J is TRBJ2-5 and V is TRBV7-9; D might be TRBD1 (6 bases). This CDR3 contains 15 residues. The germline gives CDR1 SEHNR, CDR2 FQNEAQ (reference sequence). Between the trimmed V and J ends, which lost 2 bases and 1 base, there was a span of 11 bases. The CDR3: CASSLTGNGQETQYF. The CDR3 coding sequence is TGTGCCAGCAGCTTAACAGGGAACGGCCAAGAGACCCAGTACTTC.

This clonotype was detected many times. This chain uses TRBV28 with TRBJ2-7, with TRBD2 matching 13 bases. Germline V gene sequence: CDR1 MDHEN, CDR2 SYDVKM. Trimming at V came to 6 bases and at J to 7 bases, leaving 9 bases not matched to a gene. This CDR3 has 15 amino acids. The CDR3 nucleotides read TGTGCCAGCAGCCTTACTAGCGGGAGGGTGCGGGAGCAGTACGTC. Amino acids: CASSLTSGRVREQYV.

The table lists this clonotype with many counts. The V call is TRBV5-6, the J call TRBJ2-5, with 8 bases identical to TRBD1. Germline CDR1 reads SGHDT; CDR2 reads YYEEEE. There are 13 residues in the CDR3. The V and J ends lost 3 bases and 5 bases, in that order; junction bases with no gene match: 3. The CDR3 loop reads CASSWTGYETQYF. CDR3 coding DNA: TGTGCCAGCAGCTGGACAGGGTACGAGACCCAGTACTTC.